A selection of T cell receptor beta chains follows, all from one sample in a study of beta chain features in type 1 diabetes. Repertoires were generated with immunoSEQ multiplex PCR, while TCRdb's copy carries only in-frame clones and drops some. This sample yields 900,000 or so clones, of which under 20% are seen a single time; around 0.02% belongs to the top ten. Specimen: naive CD4+ T cells from blood. All receptors derive from a woman under 30 in good health. Each CDR3 is given with its conserved first and last residue. The order of the fields is CDR3 protein, CDR3 DNA, V gene, J gene, clone size, D gene. A D gene is named only where the DNA matches it firmly. Only some rows state a clone size, as once, few, many or a class for expanded clones.

CASSPANTGELFF	TGTGCCAGCTCACCAGCCAACACCGGGGAGCTGTTTTTT	TRBV18	TRBJ2-2	few	.
CASSPAAYSYEQYF	TGTGCCAGCAGCCCAGCTGCATACTCCTACGAGCAGTACTTC	TRBV7-2	TRBJ2-7	.	.
CASSQSAYEQYF	TGTGCCAGCAGCCAGTCGGCCTACGAGCAGTACTTC	TRBV7-9	TRBJ2-7	few	.
CAISVRLESADTQYF	TGTGCCATCAGTGTTCGCCTGGAGTCGGCAGATACGCAGTATTTT	TRBV10-3	TRBJ2-3	few	.
CASGPPGTQYF	TGTGCCAGCGGACCCCCGGGGACCCAGTACTTC	TRBV2	TRBJ2-5	.	.
CASSVDTPLEQYF	TGTGCCAGCAGTGTCGACACCCCCTTGGAGCAGTACTTC	TRBV2	TRBJ2-7	few	.
CASSVGAGGPIYEQYF	TGTGCCAGCAGCGTAGGAGCGGGAGGGCCCATATACGAGCAGTACTTC	TRBV9	TRBJ2-7	.	TRBD2
CASTPSGAGSSYNEQFF	TGCGCCAGCACCCCCAGCGGTGCGGGAAGCTCCTACAATGAGCAGTTCTTC	TRBV4-1	TRBJ2-1	.	.
CASSEDRASYGYTF	TGTGCCAGCAGTGAAGACAGGGCATCCTATGGCTACACCTTC	TRBV2	TRBJ1-2	few	.
CASSSGQGARQYF	TGTGCCAGCAGCTCCGGACAGGGGGCGCGGCAGTACTTC	TRBV13	TRBJ2-7	.	TRBD1
CASSAGGGNQAYEQYF	TGTGCCAGCAGCGCCGGAGGCGGGAACCAAGCCTACGAGCAGTACTTC	TRBV9	TRBJ2-7	few	.
CASSLSAVADTQYF	TGTGCCAGCAGCTTGTCGGCAGTTGCGGATACGCAGTATTTT	TRBV5-6	TRBJ2-3	few	.
CASSATGIEQYF	TGTGCCAGCAGTGCAACAGGGATCGAGCAGTACTTC	TRBV2	TRBJ2-7	.	.
CASRDPGTNYGYTF	TGTGCCAGCAGGGATCCAGGGACTAACTATGGCTACACCTTC	TRBV28	TRBJ1-2	few	.
CASSPADSFNEKLFF	TGTGCCAGCAGTCCTGCGGACAGCTTTAATGAAAAACTGTTTTTT	TRBV27	TRBJ1-4	few	.
CASSLKGTDTQYF	TGTGCCAGCAGTTTAAAGGGGACAGATACGCAGTATTTT	TRBV27	TRBJ2-3	.	.